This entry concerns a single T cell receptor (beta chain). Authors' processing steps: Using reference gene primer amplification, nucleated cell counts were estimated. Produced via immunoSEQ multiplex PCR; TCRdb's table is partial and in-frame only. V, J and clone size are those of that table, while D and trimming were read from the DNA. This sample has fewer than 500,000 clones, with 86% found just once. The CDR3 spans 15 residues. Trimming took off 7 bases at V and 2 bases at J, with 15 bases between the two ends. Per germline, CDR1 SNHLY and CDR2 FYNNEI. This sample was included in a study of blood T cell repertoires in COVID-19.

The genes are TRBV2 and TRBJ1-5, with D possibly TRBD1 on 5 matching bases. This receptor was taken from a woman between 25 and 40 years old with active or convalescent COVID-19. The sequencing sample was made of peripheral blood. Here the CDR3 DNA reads TGTGCCAGCAACCCCAGGGAAACTCGCAATCAGCCCCAGCATTTT. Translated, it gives CASNPRETRNQPQHF.